These 20 T cell receptor beta chains came from one sample sequenced in a study of blood T cell repertoires in COVID-19. Clones were read by immunoSEQ multiplex PCR, and TCRdb kept only the in-frame ones, dropping some. The sample lists around 70,000 clones, around 80% seen once, with 9.7% in the top ten. Input material: peripheral blood. The receptors were sampled from a human donor in a cohort sampled during active COVID-19.

The genes are TRBV15 and TRBJ2-5; D is perhaps TRBD2 (5 bases). Germline loops: CDR1 LNHNV, CDR2 YYDKDF (reference sequence). The ends were cut back, 0 bases at V and 5 bases at J, with 13 bases in the middle. The CDR3 covers 15 residues. The CDR3 is CATSRDLSGGETQYF. In DNA, the CDR3 is TGTGCCACCAGCAGAGATCTCAGCGGCGGTGAGACCCAGTACTTC.

The rearrangement links TRBV28 to TRBJ1-2; perhaps TRBD1 as D (6 bases). V was cut by 6 bases and J by 3 bases, with 11 bases left in between. Germline CDR1 is MDHEN and CDR2 is SYDVKM. The length of the CDR3 is 13 residues. The CDR3 reads CASSLDSYYGYTF. CDR3 DNA: TGTGCCAGCAGCCTGGACAGCTACTATGGCTACACCTTC.

V and J are TRBV6-6 and TRBJ1-6; TRBD1 aligns across 10 bases. CDR3 size: 15 residues. The J segment lost 8 bases and the V segment lost 6 bases, leaving 7 bases of the junction unmatched. The germline gives CDR1 MNHNY, CDR2 SVGAGI (reference sequence). CDR3 DNA: TGTGCCAGCAGGGCCCCCGGGACAGGGGATTCACCCCTCCACTTT. The encoded protein is CASRAPGTGDSPLHF.

The chain is built from TRBV4-3 and TRBJ2-7; no definite D call. The CDR3 totals 14 residues. The V end lost 0 bases, the J end lost 6 bases, and 12 bases lay between the germline ends. Per germline, CDR1 LGHNA and CDR2 YSLEER. The CDR3 loop is CASSQDLVSGEQYF. The CDR3, as DNA: TGCGCCAGCAGCCAAGATCTGGTCTCGGGCGAGCAGTACTTC.

This rearrangement joins TRBV25-1 to TRBJ1-2; the match to TRBD1 covers 7 bases. This CDR3 contains 13 residues. Germline CDR1 reads MGHDK; CDR2 reads SYGVNS. Trimming took 5 bases from V and 4 from J; bases not matched to a gene: 4. This chain's CDR3 is CASSTRDSYGYTF. CDR3 nucleotide sequence: TGTGCCAGCAGTACCAGGGACAGCTATGGCTACACCTTC.

The chain links TRBV5-4 to TRBJ1-2; TRBD1 matches at 7 bases. The germline V gene encodes CDR1 SGHNT and CDR2 YYREEE (reference sequence). The CDR3 has 15 residues. The V gene end was trimmed by 2 bases and the J gene end by 8 bases; junction bases not matched to a gene: 12. CDR3: CASSLPPTGIEGYTF. In DNA, the CDR3 is TGTGCCAGCAGCTTACCCCCGACAGGGATTGAAGGCTACACCTTC.

This clone was counted between two and nine times. V gene TRBV6-5 combines with J gene TRBJ2-7; 8 bases agree with TRBD2. Germline V CDR1 and CDR2: MNHEY, SVGAGI. Unmatched junction bases numbered 5, after V lost 0 bases and J lost 7 bases. This CDR3 is 14 amino acids long. This chain's CDR3 is CASSYSSGSWEQYF. The DNA for the CDR3 is TGTGCCAGCAGTTACTCGAGCGGGAGCTGGGAGCAGTACTTC.

This clone came up a few times. The V and J genes are TRBV18 and TRBJ1-2; D is unclear. Trimming stripped 3 bases from V and 11 bases from J, with 16 bases between. CDR1 and CDR2 (germline): KGHSH, LQKENI. The CDR3 loop spans 13 amino acids. The CDR3 DNA reads as TGTGCCAGCTCACCGACCCAGACACCTCCTTACACCTTC. Translated, it gives CASSPTQTPPYTF.

The V and J genes are TRBV7-9 and TRBJ2-1; 7 positions match TRBD2. The CDR3 runs to 16 residues. Germline V gene lookup returns CDR1 SEHNR and CDR2 FQNEAQ (reference sequence). V trimming: 4 bases; J trimming: 4 bases; junction bases outside the gene matches: 10. CDR3 sequence (DNA): TGTGCCAGCAGCTCTCTCAAGAGCGGGATTTACAATGAGCAGTTCTTC. Protein product: CASSSLKSGIYNEQFF.

The chain employs TRBV7-2 and TRBJ2-7; no clear D. The CDR3 has 11 residues. Germline loops: CDR1 SGHTA, CDR2 FQGNSA. V was clipped by 5 bases and J by 4 bases, with 6 bases between them. CDR3 amino acids: CASSPRYEQYF. In DNA form, the CDR3 reads TGTGCCAGCAGCCCCAGATACGAGCAGTACTTC. The full variable domain, completed using reference TRBV7-2 and TRBJ2-7, is GAGVSQSPSNKVTEKGKDVELRCDPISGHTALYWYRQSLGQGLEFLIYFQGNSAPDKSGLPSDRFSAERTGGSVSTLTIQRTQQEDSAVYLCASSPRYEQYFGPGTRLTVT.

In its sample, this clone was seen once. The rearrangement uses TRBV28 and TRBJ2-3; D is uncertain. This CDR3 region has 13 residues. V lost 5 bases to trimming and J lost 4 bases, with 10 bases between them. CDR1 and CDR2 (germline): MDHEN, SYDVKM. CDR3 loop: CASSAELPDTQYF. The CDR3 region has the DNA TGTGCCAGCAGTGCTGAGTTGCCAGATACGCAGTATTTT.

This clone is medium-sized (0.01 to 0.1%). The chain links TRBV2 to TRBJ2-7; 10 nucleotides match TRBD2. With V trimmed by 5 bases and J by 2 bases, 3 bases remained unmatched. This CDR3 spans 14 amino acids. Germline CDR1 reads SNHLY; CDR2 reads FYNNEI. The CDR3 DNA reads as TGTGCCAGCAGTAAGGGACTAGCGACCTACGAGCAGTACTTC. Translating gives CASSKGLATYEQYF.

In its sample, this clone was seen once. The rearrangement joins TRBV11-3 to TRBJ2-3; 14 nucleotides line up with TRBD2. V shed 5 bases, J shed 4 bases, and the junction held 5 bases outside the gene matches. Germline-derived CDR1 and CDR2 are SGHNT and YENEEA. The CDR3 is 16 amino acids. CDR3 in DNA: TGTGCCAGCAGCCGGGGACTAGCGGGAGCCTCAGATACGCAGTATTTT. This translates into CASSRGLAGASDTQYF.

V gene TRBV21-1 combines with J gene TRBJ1-6. TRBV21-1 constitutes a pseudogene. The CDR3 has 18 residues. The CDR3 sequence: CASSKGRSRSKHNSPLHF. CDR3 bases: TGTGCCAGCAGCAAAGGCCGGTCCCGTTCGAAGCATAATTCACCCCTCCACTTT.

This clone was observed a single time. The chain couples TRBV29-1 to TRBJ1-4; TRBD1 aligns across 9 bases. This CDR3 spans 16 amino acids. Germline trimming cut 4 bases from V and 1 base from J; bases unmatched to any gene: 7. Germline V CDR1 and CDR2: SQVTM, ANQGSEA. CDR3 sequence (DNA): TGCAGCGTTGGAACAGGGGGCGCGGAAACTAATGAAAAACTGTTTTTT. Translation: CSVGTGGAETNEKLFF.

The gene calls are TRBV5-1 and TRBJ2-7; D is unclear. Between the trimmed V and J ends, which lost 0 bases and 3 bases, there was a span of 7 bases. CDR3 length: 13 residues. Germline CDR1 and CDR2: SGHRS and YFSETQ. CDR3 sequence reads: CASSLAVNYEQYF. CDR3 DNA sequence: TGCGCCAGCAGCTTGGCCGTAAACTACGAGCAGTACTTC.

This clone was observed a single time. This chain links TRBV5-4 with TRBJ1-2; 12 bases are shared with TRBD1. The germline CDR1 and CDR2 sequences are SGHNT and YYREEE (reference sequence). The CDR3 is 14 amino acids. The CDR3 DNA reads TGTGCGAGCGCGTCGGGACAGGGGGCCTATGGCTACACCTTC. Its protein product is CASASGQGAYGYTF. The full variable domain, in which reference TRBV5-4 and TRBJ1-2 provide the parts outside the CDR3, is ETGVTQSPTHLIKTRGQQVTLRCSSQSGHNTVSWYQQALGQGPQFIFQYYREEENGRGNFPPRFSGLQFPNYSSELNVNALELDDSALYLCASASGQGAYGYTFGSGTRLTVV.

V is TRBV30 and J is TRBJ1-1, with D unresolved. V lost 5 bases, J lost 1 base, and 11 bases lay in between. Germline values: CDR1 GTSNPN, CDR2 SVGIG (reference sequence). CDR3 length: 13 amino acids. CDR3 nucleotides: TGTGCCTGGGCCCGGGTGGCGAACACTGAAGCTTTCTTT. It codes for CAWARVANTEAFF.

The table lists this clone with a count of one. The rearrangement uses TRBV7-2 and TRBJ2-7; 7 positions agree with TRBD1. CDR1 SGHTA and CDR2 FQGNSA come from the germline V gene. V gave up 1 base and J gave up 2 bases; unmatched junction bases: 5. CDR3 length: 15 amino acids. CDR3 coding DNA: TGTGCCAGCAGCTTAGACAGGGGCTATACCTACGAGCAGTACTTC. This gives the protein CASSLDRGYTYEQYF.

The chain links TRBV7-3 to TRBJ2-7, with D unclear. Germline V gene data show CDR1 as SGHTA and CDR2 as FQGTGA. The CDR3 extends over 13 amino acids. Trimming cost V 1 base and J 3 bases, with 7 bases left between them. The chain's CDR3 is CASSLISGYEQYF. The CDR3 nucleotides read TGTGCCAGCAGCTTAATTTCGGGCTACGAGCAGTACTTC. Supplemented by reference TRBV7-3 and TRBJ2-7, the full variable domain reads GAGVSQTPSNKVTEKGKYVELRCDPISGHTALYWYRQSLGQGPEFLIYFQGTGAADDSGLPNDRFFAVRPEGSVSTLKIQRTERGDSAVYLCASSLISGYEQYFGPGTRLTVT.